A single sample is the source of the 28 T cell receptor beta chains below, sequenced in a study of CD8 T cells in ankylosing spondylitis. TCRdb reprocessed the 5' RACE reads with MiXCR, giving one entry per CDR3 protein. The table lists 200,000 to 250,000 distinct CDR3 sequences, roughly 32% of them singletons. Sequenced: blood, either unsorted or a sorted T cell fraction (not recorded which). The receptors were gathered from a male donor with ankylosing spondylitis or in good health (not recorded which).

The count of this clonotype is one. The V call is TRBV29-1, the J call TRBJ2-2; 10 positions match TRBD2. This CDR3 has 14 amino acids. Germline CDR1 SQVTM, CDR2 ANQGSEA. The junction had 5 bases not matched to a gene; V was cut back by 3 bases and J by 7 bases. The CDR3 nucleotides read TGCAGCGTTGATTCTAGCGGGGGCAGCGGGGAGCTGTTTTTT. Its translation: CSVDSSGGSGELFF.

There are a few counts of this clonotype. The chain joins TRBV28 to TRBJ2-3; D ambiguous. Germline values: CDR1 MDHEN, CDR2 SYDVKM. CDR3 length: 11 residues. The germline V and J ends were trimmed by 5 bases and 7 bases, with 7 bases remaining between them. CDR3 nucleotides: TGTGCCAGCAGTCTAGTAAATACGCAGTATTTT. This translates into CASSLVNTQYF. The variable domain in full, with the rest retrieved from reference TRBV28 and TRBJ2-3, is DVKVTQSSRYLVKRTGEKVFLECVQDMDHENMFWYRQDPGLGLRLIYFSYDVKMKEKGDIPEGYSVSREKKERFSLILESASTNQTSMYLCASSLVNTQYFGPGTRLTVL.

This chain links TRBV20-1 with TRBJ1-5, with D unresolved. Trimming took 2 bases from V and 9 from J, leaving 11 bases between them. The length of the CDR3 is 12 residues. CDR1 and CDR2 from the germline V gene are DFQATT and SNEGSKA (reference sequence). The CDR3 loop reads CSARSSGGPQHF. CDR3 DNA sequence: TGCAGTGCTAGATCGTCGGGCGGGCCCCAGCATTTT.

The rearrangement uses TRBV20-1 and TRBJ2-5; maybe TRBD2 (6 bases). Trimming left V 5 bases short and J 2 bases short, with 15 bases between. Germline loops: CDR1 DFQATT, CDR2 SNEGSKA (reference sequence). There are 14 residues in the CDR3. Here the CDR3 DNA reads TGCAGTGCTGCCCGGGACTTAATTCAAGAGACCCAGTACTTC. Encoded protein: CSAARDLIQETQYF.

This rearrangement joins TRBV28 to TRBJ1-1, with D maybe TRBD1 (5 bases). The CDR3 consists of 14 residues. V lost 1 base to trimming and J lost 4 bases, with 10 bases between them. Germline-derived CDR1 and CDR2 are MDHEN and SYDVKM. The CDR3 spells CASSLLTGFTEAFF. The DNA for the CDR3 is TGTGCCAGCAGTTTATTAACAGGTTTCACTGAAGCTTTCTTT.

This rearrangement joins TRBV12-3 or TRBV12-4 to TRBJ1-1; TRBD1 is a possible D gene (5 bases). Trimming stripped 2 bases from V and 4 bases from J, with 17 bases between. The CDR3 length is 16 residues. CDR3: CASSLSWDRHTTEAFF. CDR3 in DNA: TGTGCCAGCAGTTTATCATGGGACCGCCATACCACTGAAGCTTTCTTT.

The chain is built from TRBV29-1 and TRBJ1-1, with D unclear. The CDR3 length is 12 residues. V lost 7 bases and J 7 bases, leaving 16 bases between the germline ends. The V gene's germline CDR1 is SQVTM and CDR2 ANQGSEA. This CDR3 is CSANTGKIEAFF. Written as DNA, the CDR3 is TGCAGCGCCAACACCGGAAAAATTGAAGCTTTCTTT.

This chain's CDR3 is CASSLGQVNQPQHF. The DNA of the CDR3 is TGTGCCAGCAGTCTAGGACAGGTTAATCAGCCCCAGCATTTT. The chain employs TRBV27 and TRBJ1-5; TRBD1 matches 7 bases. The V gene end was trimmed by 5 bases and the J gene end by 4 bases; junction bases not matched to a gene: 5. Germline assignment: CDR1 MNHEY and CDR2 SMNVEV (reference sequence). CDR3 length: 14 residues.

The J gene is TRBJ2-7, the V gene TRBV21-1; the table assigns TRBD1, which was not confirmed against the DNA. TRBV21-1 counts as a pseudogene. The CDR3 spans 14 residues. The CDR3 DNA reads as TGTGCCAGCAGCAAAAGGCCGGGGGCTTACGAGCAGTACTTC. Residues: CASSKRPGAYEQYF.

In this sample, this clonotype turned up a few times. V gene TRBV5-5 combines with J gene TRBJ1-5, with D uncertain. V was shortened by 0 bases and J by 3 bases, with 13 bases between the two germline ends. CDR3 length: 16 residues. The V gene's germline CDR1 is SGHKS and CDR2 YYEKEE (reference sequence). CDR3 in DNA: TGTGCCAGCAGCTTGGCCCGGAGAAATTACAATCAGCCCCAGCATTTT. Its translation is CASSLARRNYNQPQHF. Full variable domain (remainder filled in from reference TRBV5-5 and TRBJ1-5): DAGVTQSPTHLIKTRGQQVTLRCSPISGHKSVSWYQQVLGQGPQFIFQYYEKEERGRGNFPDRFSARQFPNYSSELNVNALLLGDSALYLCASSLARRNYNQPQHFGDGTRLSIL.

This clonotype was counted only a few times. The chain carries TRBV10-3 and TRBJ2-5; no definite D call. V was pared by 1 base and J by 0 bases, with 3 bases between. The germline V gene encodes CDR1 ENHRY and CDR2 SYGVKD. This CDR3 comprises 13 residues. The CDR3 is CAISEYDQETQYF. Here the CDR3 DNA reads TGTGCCATCAGTGAGTACGACCAAGAGACCCAGTACTTC.

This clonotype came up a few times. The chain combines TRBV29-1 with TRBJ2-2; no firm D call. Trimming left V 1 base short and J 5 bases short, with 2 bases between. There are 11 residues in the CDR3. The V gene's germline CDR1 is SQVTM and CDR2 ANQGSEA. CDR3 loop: CSVEATGELFF. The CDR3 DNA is TGCAGCGTTGAAGCAACCGGGGAGCTGTTTTTT.

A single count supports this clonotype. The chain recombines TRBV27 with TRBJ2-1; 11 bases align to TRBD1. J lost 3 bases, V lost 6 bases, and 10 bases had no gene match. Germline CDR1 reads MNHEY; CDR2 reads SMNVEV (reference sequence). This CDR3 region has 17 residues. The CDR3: CASRGSGQGAYYNEQFF. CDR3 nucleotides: TGTGCCAGCAGGGGGTCCGGACAGGGGGCTTACTACAATGAGCAGTTCTTC.

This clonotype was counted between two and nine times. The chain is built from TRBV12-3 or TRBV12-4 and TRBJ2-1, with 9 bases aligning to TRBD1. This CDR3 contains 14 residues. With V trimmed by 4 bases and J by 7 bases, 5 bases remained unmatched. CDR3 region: CASSSTGGVNEQFF. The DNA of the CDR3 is TGTGCCAGCAGTTCGACAGGGGGGGTGAATGAGCAGTTCTTC.

DNA for the CDR3: TGCGCCAGCAGCTTATGGGACAGACCCATGAACACTGAAGCTTTCTTT. Translation: CASSLWDRPMNTEAFF. The rearrangement links TRBV5-1 to TRBJ1-1, with 7 bases lining up with TRBD1. The CDR3 is made up of 16 amino acids. The V gene's germline CDR1 is SGHRS and CDR2 YFSETQ. J gave up 0 bases and V 2 bases, and 7 bases lay outside the gene matches.

The CDR3 here is CASSHRTVTTPGNLPNTGELFF. In nucleotides, the CDR3 is TGTGCCAGCAGCCACCGGACGGTTACAACCCCGGGGAACCTTCCGAACACCGGGGAGCTGTTTTTT. This chain connects TRBV4-2 to TRBJ2-2, with D possibly TRBD2 on 5 matching bases. This CDR3 is built from 22 residues. The V gene's germline CDR1 is LGHNA and CDR2 YNFKEQ. The V gene lost 3 bases and the J gene lost 0 bases, with 29 bases spanning the gap.

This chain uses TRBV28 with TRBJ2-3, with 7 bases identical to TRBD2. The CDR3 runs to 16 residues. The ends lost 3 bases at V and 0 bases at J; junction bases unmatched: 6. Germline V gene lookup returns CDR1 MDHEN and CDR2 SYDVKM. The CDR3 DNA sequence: TGTGCCAGCAGTTTTAATGGGCGGGAGAGCACAGATACGCAGTATTTT. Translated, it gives CASSFNGRESTDTQYF.

CDR3 protein: CASSGDRVSNQPQHF. Here the CDR3 DNA reads TGTGCCAGCAGTGGGGACAGGGTTAGCAATCAGCCCCAGCATTTT. The rearrangement joins TRBV12-3 or TRBV12-4 to TRBJ1-5; 9 bases are a match to TRBD1. Germline trimming cut 5 bases from V and 0 bases from J; bases unmatched to any gene: 2. This CDR3 region has 15 residues.

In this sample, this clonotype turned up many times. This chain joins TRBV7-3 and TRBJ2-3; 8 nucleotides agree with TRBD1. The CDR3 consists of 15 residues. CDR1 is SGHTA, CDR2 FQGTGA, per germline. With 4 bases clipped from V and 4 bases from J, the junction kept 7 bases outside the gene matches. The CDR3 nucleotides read TGTGCCAGCAGCTCCCAGGGGGCGCGGGCAGATACGCAGTATTTT. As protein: CASSSQGARADTQYF.

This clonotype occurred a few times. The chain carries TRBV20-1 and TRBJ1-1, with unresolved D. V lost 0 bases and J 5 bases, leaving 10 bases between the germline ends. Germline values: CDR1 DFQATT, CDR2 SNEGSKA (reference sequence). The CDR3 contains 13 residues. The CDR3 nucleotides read TGCAGTGCTAGAGATCACCGTAGAACTGAAGCTTTCTTT. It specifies CSARDHRRTEAFF.

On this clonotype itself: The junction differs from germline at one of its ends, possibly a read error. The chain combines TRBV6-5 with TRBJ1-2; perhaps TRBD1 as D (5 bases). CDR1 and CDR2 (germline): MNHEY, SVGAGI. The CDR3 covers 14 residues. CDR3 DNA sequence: TGTGCCAGCAGTTTTGGGACTCCTAGCTATGGCTGCACCTTC. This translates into CASSFGTPSYGCTF.

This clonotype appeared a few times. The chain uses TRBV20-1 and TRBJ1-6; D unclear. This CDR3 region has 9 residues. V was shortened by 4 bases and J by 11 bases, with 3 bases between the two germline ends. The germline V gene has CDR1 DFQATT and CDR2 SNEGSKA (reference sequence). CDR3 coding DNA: TGCAGTGCTATACCACCCCTCCACTTT. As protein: CSAIPPLHF.

This chain's CDR3 is CASSYNRAPNQPQHF. In DNA form, the CDR3 reads TGTGCCAGCAGCTACAACAGGGCCCCTAATCAGCCCCAGCATTTT. V gene TRBV5-6 combines with J gene TRBJ1-5, with D tentatively TRBD1 (6 bases). Trimming left V 3 bases short and J 4 bases short, with 14 bases between. This CDR3 is built from 15 residues. The germline V gene encodes CDR1 SGHDT and CDR2 YYEEEE.

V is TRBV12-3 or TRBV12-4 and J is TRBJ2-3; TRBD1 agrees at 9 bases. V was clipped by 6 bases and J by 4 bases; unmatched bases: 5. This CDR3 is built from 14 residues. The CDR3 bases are TGTGCCAGCAGCCCGACAGGGGGGCCAGATACGCAGTATTTT. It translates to CASSPTGGPDTQYF.

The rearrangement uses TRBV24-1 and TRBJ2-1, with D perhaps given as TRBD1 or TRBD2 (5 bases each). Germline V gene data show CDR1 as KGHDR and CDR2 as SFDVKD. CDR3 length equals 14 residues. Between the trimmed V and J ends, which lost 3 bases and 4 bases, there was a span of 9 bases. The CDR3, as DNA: TGTGCCACCAGTGATCCGGGACGGTACAATGAGCAGTTCTTC. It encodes CATSDPGRYNEQFF.

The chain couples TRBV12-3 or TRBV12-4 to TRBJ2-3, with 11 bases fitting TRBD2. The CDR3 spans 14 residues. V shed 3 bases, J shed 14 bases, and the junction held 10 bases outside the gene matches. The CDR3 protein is CASSFSSGGPSSYF. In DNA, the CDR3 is TGTGCCAGCAGTTTTTCTAGCGGGGGGCCCTCATCGTATTTT.

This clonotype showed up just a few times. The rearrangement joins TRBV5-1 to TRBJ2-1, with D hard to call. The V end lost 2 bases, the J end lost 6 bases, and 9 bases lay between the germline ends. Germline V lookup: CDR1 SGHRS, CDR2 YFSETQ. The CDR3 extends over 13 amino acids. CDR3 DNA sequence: TGCGCCAGCAGCTTTAACACGGGCAATGAGCAGTTCTTC. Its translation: CASSFNTGNEQFF.

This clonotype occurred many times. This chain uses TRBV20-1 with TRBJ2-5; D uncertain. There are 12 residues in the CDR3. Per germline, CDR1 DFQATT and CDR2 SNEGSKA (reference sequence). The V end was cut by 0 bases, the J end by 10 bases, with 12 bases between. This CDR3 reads CSARDPGEDQYF. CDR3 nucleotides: TGCAGTGCTAGAGATCCCGGTGAGGACCAGTACTTC.